Below are 14 T cell receptor beta chains sequenced from a single sample in a study of blood T cell repertoires in COVID-19. Assay used: immunoSEQ multiplex PCR; TCRdb lists only in-frame clones, some missing. The sample carries 90,000 to 95,000 clones, 88% recorded once. Source material: peripheral blood. Every receptor here comes from an elderly woman with active COVID-19.

The V call is TRBV28, the J call TRBJ2-5, with D maybe TRBD1 (5 bases). The CDR3 consists of 15 residues. The germline V gene encodes CDR1 MDHEN and CDR2 SYDVKM. Trimming cost V 7 bases and J 7 bases, with 22 bases left between them. For the CDR3, the DNA is TGTGCCAGCACACATAAGCGAGCCAGGGTTGGGACCCAGTACTTC. This translates into CASTHKRARVGTQYF.

The chain links TRBV7-2 to TRBJ2-7, with 9 bases lining up with TRBD1. The CDR3 covers 15 residues. J gave up 6 bases and V 1 base, and 7 bases lay outside the gene matches. Germline CDR1 and CDR2: SGHTA and FQGNSA. The CDR3 DNA reads TGTGCCAGCAGCTTAGTATGGACAGGGGCCGGCGAGCAGTACTTC. It is translated as CASSLVWTGAGEQYF.

The gene calls are TRBV15 and TRBJ1-6; 8 bases map to TRBD1. V shed 5 bases, J shed 7 bases, and the junction held 4 bases outside the gene matches. The CDR3 runs to 14 residues. The germline gives CDR1 LNHNV, CDR2 YYDKDF (reference sequence). In nucleotides, the CDR3 is TGTGCCACCAGCCGACAGGGGAGGAATTCACCCCTCCACTTT. This translates into CATSRQGRNSPLHF.

This clone was counted once. The rearrangement uses TRBV6-5 and TRBJ1-2; no clear D gene. Germline CDR1 MNHEY, CDR2 SVGAGI. With 6 bases removed from V and 6 bases from J, the gap between germline ends came to 17 bases. The CDR3 has 14 amino acids. In DNA, the CDR3 is TGTGCCAGCAGCGATCCCGACTTCTTCGATGGCTACACCTTC. This sequence encodes CASSDPDFFDGYTF.

The chain joins TRBV4-3 to TRBJ2-3; TRBD1 is a possible D gene (6 bases). V shed 3 bases and J shed 5 bases, with 9 bases lying between them. CDR1 is LGHNA and CDR2 is YSLEER in the germline V gene. The CDR3 extends over 13 amino acids. The DNA of the CDR3 is TGCGCCAGCAGCCAGGGGGCAGGAGATACGCAGTATTTT. As protein: CASSQGAGDTQYF.

J is TRBJ1-1 and V is TRBV27; D is perhaps TRBD1 (6 bases). V shed 2 bases and J shed 3 bases, with 19 bases lying between them. CDR3 length: 17 residues. Germline V gene sequence: CDR1 MNHEY, CDR2 SMNVEV (reference sequence). CDR3 in DNA: TGTGCCAGCAGTTTAGGTCCGCCTTCGGACAGTCACACTGAAGCTTTCTTT. Translation: CASSLGPPSDSHTEAFF.

The J gene is TRBJ1-1, the V gene TRBV6-1; 10 bases are a match to TRBD1. Germline V gene lookup returns CDR1 MNHNS and CDR2 SASEGT. The V segment lost 2 bases and the J segment 3 bases; nucleotides outside the gene matches: 12. This CDR3 region has 18 residues. The CDR3 sequence is CASSEPRAPGQGHTEAFF. DNA for the CDR3: TGTGCCAGCAGTGAACCCCGGGCCCCGGGACAGGGGCACACTGAAGCTTTCTTT.

The rearrangement joins TRBV6-5 to TRBJ2-1, with TRBD2 matching 10 bases. Germline CDR1 MNHEY, CDR2 SVGAGI. The CDR3 consists of 14 residues. With 5 bases clipped from V and 6 bases from J, the junction kept 4 bases outside the gene matches. CDR3 in amino acids: CASSLAGAPNEQFF. The CDR3 region has the DNA TGTGCCAGCAGTCTAGCGGGAGCCCCCAATGAGCAGTTCTTC.

V is TRBV27 and J is TRBJ1-6; D call uncertain. CDR1 MNHEY and CDR2 SMNVEV come from the germline V gene (reference sequence). The CDR3 totals 14 residues. V lost 6 bases and J lost 2, with 8 bases in between. In nucleotides, the CDR3 is TGTGCCAGCAGGGAGAGGACCTATAATTCACCCCTCCACTTT. Translating it yields CASRERTYNSPLHF.

The chain is built from TRBV9 and TRBJ2-1; TRBD2 aligns across 12 bases. CDR3 length equals 16 residues. CDR1 SGDLS and CDR2 YYNGEE come from the germline V gene. Unmatched junction bases numbered 9, after V lost 4 bases and J lost 7 bases. As DNA, the CDR3 is TGTGCCAGCAGCACCGACGCTAGCGGGAGGGTGAATGAGCAGTTCTTC. It yields the protein CASSTDASGRVNEQFF.

V usage is TRBV5-8 and J usage is TRBJ1-2; D perhaps matches TRBD1 (6 bases). Germline V gene lookup returns CDR1 SGHTS and CDR2 YDEGEE. Trimming left V 0 bases short and J 7 bases short, with 19 bases between. The CDR3 sequence is 16 residues long. The CDR3 reads CASSLAGGRVSFGYTF. Written as DNA, the CDR3 is TGTGCCAGCAGCTTGGCCGGGGGGCGCGTTTCGTTTGGCTACACCTTC.

The J gene is TRBJ2-5, the V gene TRBV5-6; D is unclear. CDR1 is SGHDT and CDR2 is YYEEEE in the germline V gene. Between the trimmed V and J ends, which lost 0 bases and 7 bases, there was a span of 10 bases. This CDR3 is 13 amino acids long. The chain's CDR3 is CASSLGRKGTQYF. The CDR3 DNA reads as TGTGCCAGCAGCTTGGGGCGGAAAGGGACCCAGTACTTC.

V gene TRBV28 combines with J gene TRBJ1-2; D uncertain. CDR3 length equals 15 residues. V shed 5 bases and J shed 5 bases, with 18 bases lying between them. In germline, CDR1 is MDHEN, CDR2 SYDVKM. DNA of the CDR3: TGTGCCAGCAGTCGCGCCGTAGAAGGGAGTTATGGCTACACCTTC. As protein: CASSRAVEGSYGYTF.

The rearrangement uses TRBV28 and TRBJ2-7, with 9 bases that match TRBD1. CDR3 size: 15 residues. The germline CDR1 and CDR2 sequences are MDHEN and SYDVKM. Trimming at V came to 8 bases and at J to 5 bases, leaving 13 bases not matched to a gene. The CDR3 DNA reads TGTGCCAGCTCTGAAGGACAGGGGTATGGGAACGAGCAGTACTTC. Protein sequence: CASSEGQGYGNEQYF.